This T cell receptor beta chain was sequenced in a study of blood T cells in healthy people across ages. This CDR3 spans 13 amino acids. Trimming cost V 6 bases and J 6 bases, with 15 bases left between them. Germline V gene lookup returns CDR1 WSHSY and CDR2 SAAADI. Healthy Caucasians from Russia aged about 6 to 100 served as donors. Using a J-beta primer mix together with a sample-barcoded 5' primer, a second PCR was run for roughly 6 to 12 cycles. A tag from a template-switch adaptor with 12 random nucleotides marked each cDNA molecule. TCRdb redid the calling of the 5' RACE reads with MiXCR, one entry per CDR3 protein. The profile shows 550,000 to 650,000 distinct CDR3 sequences, around 27% of them singletons. This clonotype has only a few counts. The sample was also reused in another study, on T cells of mothers and their children. That source adds: Reverse transcription into cDNA received all extracted RNA, at 1.5 ug per 15 ul. Barcodes and 2-4 random nucleotides were added by M1S in the second PCR.

This TCR derives from a boy between 2 and 10 years old in good health. V gene TRBV10-2 combines with J gene TRBJ2-7; TRBD1 or TRBD2 may be the D gene (6 bases each). Material for sequencing was blood. CDR3 in amino acids: CASRTSRGGEQYF. The CDR3 coding sequence is TGCGCCAGCAGAACCAGCAGGGGAGGCGAGCAGTACTTC.